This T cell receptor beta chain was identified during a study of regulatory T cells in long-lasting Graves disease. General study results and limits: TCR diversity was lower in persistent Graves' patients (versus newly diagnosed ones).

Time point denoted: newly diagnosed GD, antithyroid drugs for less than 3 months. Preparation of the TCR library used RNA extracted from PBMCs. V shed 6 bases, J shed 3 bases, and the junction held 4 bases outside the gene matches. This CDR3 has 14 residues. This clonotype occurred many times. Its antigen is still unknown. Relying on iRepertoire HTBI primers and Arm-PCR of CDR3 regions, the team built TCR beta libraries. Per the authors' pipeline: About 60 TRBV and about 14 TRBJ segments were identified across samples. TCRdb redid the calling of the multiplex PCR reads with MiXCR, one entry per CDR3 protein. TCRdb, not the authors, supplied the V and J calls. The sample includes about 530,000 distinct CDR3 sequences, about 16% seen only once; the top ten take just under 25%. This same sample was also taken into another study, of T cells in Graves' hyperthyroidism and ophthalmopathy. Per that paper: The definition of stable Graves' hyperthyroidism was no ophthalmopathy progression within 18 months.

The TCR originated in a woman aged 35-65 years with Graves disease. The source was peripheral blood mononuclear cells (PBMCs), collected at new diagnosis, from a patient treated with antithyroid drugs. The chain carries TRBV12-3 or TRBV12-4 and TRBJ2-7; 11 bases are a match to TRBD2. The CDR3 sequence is CASRPSGGRYEQYF. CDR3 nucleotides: TGTGCCAGCAGGCCTAGCGGGGGGCGCTACGAGCAGTACTTC.